Listed below are T cell receptor beta chains from one sample, sequenced in a study of neurological immune-mediated disorders. TCRdb ran MiXCR on the 5' RACE reads and lists one entry per CDR3 protein. The data show roughly 80,000 distinct CDR3 sequences, with roughly 9.5% seen just once and 1.7% held by the top ten. Sequencing input: PBMCs. The receptors stem from a man aged 45 to 65 in good health. Both conserved end residues are part of each CDR3. The size of a clone is reported for some rows only, either as once, few or many, or as a class for expanded clones.

V gene	J gene	clone size	CDR3 protein
TRBV6-2/TRBV6-3	TRBJ2-1	many	CASIPQGYYYNEQFF
TRBV7-9	TRBJ1-4	many	CASSFVGYSGNEKLFF
TRBV5-5	TRBJ1-1	many	CASSLRWPTEAFF
TRBV10-3	TRBJ2-2	many	CAISESTAGRYTGELFF
TRBV20-1	TRBJ1-2	few	CSARDRQGARSYTF
TRBV5-4	TRBJ2-3	-	CASILFSSGGLGTQYF
TRBV7-8	TRBJ1-3	many	CASSLSQPHTSGNTIYF
TRBV20-1	TRBJ1-5	many	CSAPLRGPNQPQHF
TRBV5-6	TRBJ2-1	few	CASSLTSPNNEQFF
TRBV27	TRBJ1-1	many	CASSLLKGTEAFF
TRBV20-1	TRBJ1-1	many	CSASPVNTEAFF
TRBV7-9	TRBJ2-3	-	CASSFYICSAHPGGTDTQYF
TRBV11-2	TRBJ2-5	many	CASSLTGRSQETQYF
TRBV4-2	TRBJ1-2	-	CASIQNRNGHTF
TRBV20-1	TRBJ2-4	many	CSASGLGDSKNIQYF
TRBV19	TRBJ1-5	many	CASSPQGQPQHF
TRBV7-2	TRBJ1-1	-	CASSTRQGHSEAFF
TRBV10-3	TRBJ2-5	-	CAIRKADEETQYF
TRBV6-2/TRBV6-3	TRBJ2-7	many	CASSWSTGGHEQYF
TRBV10-3	TRBJ2-5	many	CAISESMGSRQETQYF
TRBV20-1	TRBJ2-7	many	CSTPAGTGAYEQYF
TRBV3-1	TRBJ2-1	many	CASSQDLWTSGNNEQFF
TRBV7-2	TRBJ2-2	-	CASRTGEKAGELFF
TRBV18	TRBJ1-1	many	CASYSTFTTEAFF
TRBV7-9	TRBJ2-7	many	CASSGYNPYEQYF
TRBV29-1	TRBJ2-3	many	CSVEQQGVFTDTQYF
TRBV4-3	TRBJ1-1	-	CASSPIQGGMNTDAFF
TRBV7-2	TRBJ2-3	many	CASSLARGAGDTQYF
TRBV7-2	TRBJ2-1	many	CASSLGGGGQFF
TRBV2	TRBJ2-1	few	CASSENRYNEQFF
TRBV6-2/TRBV6-3	TRBJ2-1	many	CASSYGTTYNEQFF
TRBV3-1	TRBJ1-4	many	CASSQQSSREKLFF
TRBV10-1	TRBJ2-3	many	CASSERQGPDTQYF